This T cell receptor (beta chain) stems from a study of metastatic and nonmetastatic thyroid tumors. Study-wide results and limits: According to reports, the diversity of TCR beta was significantly higher in malignant thyroid tumors than in benign nodules, and this held in both blood and tumor samples.

This CDR3 contains 15 residues. With 6 bases clipped from V and 1 base from J, the junction kept 8 bases outside the gene matches. Germline lookup yields CDR1 WNHNN and CDR2 SYGVQD (reference sequence). Per the original data handling: Across clinicopathological groups, CDR3 differences served as the basis for building a distant-metastasis classifier for papillary thyroid cancer. TCRdb reanalyzed the PCR reads via MiXCR. TCRdb's processing, not the study's, gives the V and J calls here. The sample yields 24,000 or so clones, 13% seen once. Patients underwent thyroid surgery, and none had received any treatment before it. This clone showed up many times. As yet, its antigen is unknown.

Sequenced input: blood. The source of this sequence is a female donor with papillary thyroid cancer or a benign thyroid nodule (not recorded which). Some clones in this sample may be carry-over from other donors' samples. This chain connects TRBV10-1 to TRBJ2-5, with 7 bases aligning to TRBD1. CDR3 loop: CASRTGQDPQETQYF. The CDR3 nucleotides read TGCGCCAGCAGGACCGGACAGGACCCCCAAGAGACCCAGTACTTC.